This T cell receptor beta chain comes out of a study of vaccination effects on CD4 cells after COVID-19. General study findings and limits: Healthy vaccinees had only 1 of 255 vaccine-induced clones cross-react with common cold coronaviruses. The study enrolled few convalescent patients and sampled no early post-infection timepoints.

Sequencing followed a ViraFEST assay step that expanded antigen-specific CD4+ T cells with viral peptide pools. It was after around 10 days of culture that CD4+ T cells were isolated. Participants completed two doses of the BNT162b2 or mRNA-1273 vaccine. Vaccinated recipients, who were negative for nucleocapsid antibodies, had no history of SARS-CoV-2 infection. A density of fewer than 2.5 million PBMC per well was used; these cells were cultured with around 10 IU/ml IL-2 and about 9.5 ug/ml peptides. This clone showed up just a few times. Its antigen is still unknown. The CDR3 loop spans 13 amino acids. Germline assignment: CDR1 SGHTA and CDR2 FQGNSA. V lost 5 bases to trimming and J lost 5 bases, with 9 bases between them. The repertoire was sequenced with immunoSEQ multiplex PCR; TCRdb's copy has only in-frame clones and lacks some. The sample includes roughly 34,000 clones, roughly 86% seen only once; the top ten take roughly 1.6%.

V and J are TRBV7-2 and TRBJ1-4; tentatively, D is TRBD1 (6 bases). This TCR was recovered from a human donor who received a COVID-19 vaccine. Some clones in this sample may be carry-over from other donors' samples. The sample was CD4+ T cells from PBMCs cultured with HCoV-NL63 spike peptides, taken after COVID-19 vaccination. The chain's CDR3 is CASSPGQNEKLFF. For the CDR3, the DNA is TGTGCCAGCAGCCCCGGACAGAATGAAAAACTGTTTTTT.